This T cell receptor (beta chain) is drawn from a study of T cells in tumors after PD-1 blockade. On the study more broadly: A subset received ongoing vismodegib 150 mg daily alongside anti-PD-1 therapy. Mean per blood sample: about 100,000 templates (roughly 22,000-257,772), approximately 37,000 unique clonotypes.

Here immunoSEQ multiplex PCR was the method, and the copy in TCRdb shows in-frame clones only, minus some. This sample yields about 14,000 clones, of which 80% to 85% are seen a single time; roughly 25% belongs to the top ten. Per germline, CDR1 MNHNS and CDR2 SASEGT. This CDR3 contains 13 residues. Trimming cost V 3 bases and J 4 bases, with 9 bases left between them. J is TRBJ1-2 and V is TRBV6-1; no firm D call. This specimen was PBMCs, taken after anti-PD-1 treatment. The TCR comes from a human donor with basal cell carcinoma. CDR3 sequence reads: CASSEREVYGYTF. Here the CDR3 DNA reads TGTGCCAGCAGTGAGAGAGAAGTCTATGGCTACACCTTC.